Listed here is a single TCR beta chain. V lost 3 bases and J 0 bases, leaving 9 bases between the germline ends. CDR1 is SNHLY and CDR2 is FYNNEI in the germline V gene. The CDR3 consists of 15 residues. This specimen comes from a study of early T cells in non-severe SARS-CoV-2 infection. Individual cDNA molecules received unique molecular identifiers during library preparation. TCRdb called the 5' RACE reads again in MiXCR, with one record for every CDR3 protein. The sample has approximately 45,000 distinct CDR3 sequences, roughly 6% seen once. The chain joins TRBV2 to TRBJ1-5; D gene uncertain. The receptor was isolated from an adult who was a healthcare worker with PCR-confirmed SARS-CoV-2 infection or an uninfected control (not recorded which). Sample: whole blood. This CDR3 is CASSDKGHSNQPQHF. CDR3 nucleotides: TGTGCCAGCAGTGATAAAGGTCATAGCAATCAGCCCCAGCATTTT.